This TCR beta chain derives from a study of T cells in localized non-small cell lung cancer. Findings and caveats of the study: In the blood, greater T cell density corresponded to longer overall survival.

The V end lost 5 bases, the J end lost 6 bases, and 18 bases lay between the germline ends. CDR1 is SGHTA, CDR2 FQGNSA, per germline. This CDR3 has 15 amino acids. A note on this clone: No antigen is known for it.

TCRdb keeps only in-frame clones here, not all; method: immunoSEQ multiplex PCR. The sample shows 75,000 to 80,000 clones, more than 70% of them seen only once. The rearrangement joins TRBV7-2 to TRBJ2-3, with D perhaps TRBD2 (6 bases). Sequenced here: peripheral blood, sampled before any cancer treatment. This clonotype was obtained from a female donor over 55 with stage I lung adenocarcinoma. The CDR3 region is CASSPLGGTGDTQYF. CDR3 bases: TGTGCCAGCAGCCCATTGGGCGGGACCGGTGATACGCAGTATTTT.